These 18 T cell receptor beta chains were sequenced from one sample in a study of T cells after yellow fever vaccination. TCRdb used MiXCR to reprocess the 5' RACE reads, holding one entry per CDR3 protein. Seen here are approximately 260,000 distinct CDR3 sequences, over 10% observed once, and the top ten hold around 0.49%. The sequenced sample was CD4+ T cells sorted from PBMCs, obtained 45 days after the yellow fever booster vaccination. The receptor source for this set is a man aged 25 to 45 who received the YFV17D yellow fever vaccine.

This clonotype was counted a few times. The rearrangement links TRBV29-1 to TRBJ1-1, with D possibly TRBD1 on 5 matching bases. V was trimmed by 5 bases and J by 1 base, leaving 14 bases between them. The CDR3 consists of 14 residues. The germline gives CDR1 SQVTM, CDR2 ANQGSEA. The CDR3 DNA is TGCAGCGTTAGGGGCAGGGAAAGGAACACTGAAGCTTTCTTT. This sequence encodes CSVRGRERNTEAFF. Supplemented by reference TRBV29-1 and TRBJ1-1, the full variable domain reads SAVISQKPSRDICQRGTSLTIQCQVDSQVTMMFWYRQQPGQSLTLIATANQGSEATYESGFVIDKFPISRPNLTFSTLTVSNMSPEDSSIYLCSVRGRERNTEAFFGQGTRLTVV.

This clonotype was seen many times. V usage is TRBV20-1 and J usage is TRBJ2-3; no clear D gene. Germline assignment: CDR1 DFQATT and CDR2 SNEGSKA (reference sequence). This CDR3 comprises 12 residues. V was shortened by 5 bases and J by 6 bases, with 12 bases between the two germline ends. The CDR3, as DNA: TGCAGTGCTGAAACTCTCGGGGATACGCAGTATTTT. As protein: CSAETLGDTQYF.

The chain links TRBV15 to TRBJ1-6; 7 nucleotides agree with TRBD1. The CDR3 is 14 residues long. The trim removed 9 bases at V and 2 bases at J, leaving 4 bases unmatched. Per the germline V gene, CDR1 is LNHNV and CDR2 is YYDKDF (reference sequence). CDR3 amino acids: CATRRGTYNSPLHF. The CDR3 bases are TGTGCCACACGCAGGGGGACCTATAATTCACCCCTCCACTTT.

This chain uses TRBV5-1 with TRBJ2-2; 7 bases are shared with TRBD2. CDR1 and CDR2 (germline): SGHRS, YFSETQ. The J segment lost 4 bases and the V segment lost 7 bases, leaving 7 bases of the junction unmatched. This CDR3 is 14 amino acids long. The CDR3 sequence is CASGGGSTTGELFF. In DNA, the CDR3 is TGCGCCAGCGGAGGCGGGAGTACCACCGGGGAGCTGTTTTTT. The whole variable domain, filled in from reference TRBV5-1 and TRBJ2-2, reads KAGVTQTPRYLIKTRGQQVTLSCSPISGHRSVSWYQQTPGQGLQFLFEYFSETQRNKGNFPGRFSGRQFSNSRSEMNVSTLELGDSALYLCASGGGSTTGELFFGEGSRLTVL.

The chain is built from TRBV9 and TRBJ2-1; D possibly corresponds to TRBD1 (6 bases). V lost 0 bases, J lost 7 bases, and 17 bases lay in between. This CDR3 comprises 16 residues. The V gene's germline CDR1 is SGDLS and CDR2 YYNGEE. The CDR3 DNA reads TGTGCCAGCAGCGTAGAGTGGCAGGGGTCCTGGAATGAGCAGTTCTTC. Encoded protein: CASSVEWQGSWNEQFF.

This clonotype was seen a handful of times. The chain employs TRBV6-5 and TRBJ2-1; D could derive from TRBD1 or TRBD2 (5 bases each). The germline V gene has CDR1 MNHEY and CDR2 SVGAGI. The CDR3 runs to 16 residues. Trimming cost V 2 bases and J 5 bases, with 16 bases left between them. For the CDR3, the DNA is TGTGCCAGCAGTTACCGGGGCCTACCTAAAGACAATGAGCAGTTCTTC. Its protein is CASSYRGLPKDNEQFF.

This clonotype was counted between two and nine times. This chain uses TRBV3-1 with TRBJ2-5, with 8 bases matching TRBD1. From germline, CDR1 is LGHDT and CDR2 YNNKEL (reference sequence). V lost 7 bases, J lost 4 bases, and 2 bases stayed unmatched. This CDR3 spans 12 amino acids. This chain's CDR3 is CASTGTGETQYF. As DNA, the CDR3 is TGTGCCAGCACCGGGACAGGAGAGACCCAGTACTTC.

This chain joins TRBV10-3 and TRBJ1-1; the D gene is possibly TRBD1 (6 bases). Trimming removed 6 bases from V and 4 bases from J, with 12 bases in between. CDR3 length: 13 residues. CDR1 is ENHRY, CDR2 SYGVKD, per germline. The CDR3 DNA reads TGTGCCATCAGACAGGGTGGCGGCACTGAAGCTTTCTTT. This translates into CAIRQGGGTEAFF.

This clonotype turned up a few times. The chain is built from TRBV29-1 and TRBJ1-1; D call uncertain. Trimming stripped 4 bases from V and 11 bases from J, with 17 bases between. CDR3 length equals 12 residues. Germline V gene lookup returns CDR1 SQVTM and CDR2 ANQGSEA. CDR3 region: CSVGSVRGLAFF. The CDR3 region has the DNA TGCAGCGTTGGGAGTGTAAGAGGGTTGGCTTTCTTT.

The chain carries TRBV7-2 and TRBJ2-5; TRBD2 is a possible D gene (5 bases). The CDR3 is 18 residues long. V shed 5 bases and J shed 2 bases, with 24 bases lying between them. Germline V lookup: CDR1 SGHTA, CDR2 FQGNSA. The CDR3 bases are TGTGCCAGCAGCACCCGAGGAGCACGGACTTCCAAGCAAGAGACCCAGTACTTC. Its protein product is CASSTRGARTSKQETQYF.

The chain uses TRBV7-9 and TRBJ2-7, with 10 bases lining up with TRBD1. The CDR3 runs to 15 residues. CDR1 SEHNR and CDR2 FQNEAQ come from the germline V gene (reference sequence). The J segment lost 3 bases and the V segment lost 3 bases, leaving 5 bases of the junction unmatched. CDR3 protein: CASSLGQGTDYEQYF. The CDR3 bases are TGTGCCAGCAGCTTGGGACAGGGGACTGACTACGAGCAGTACTTC.

The table lists this clonotype with a few counts. The chain links TRBV5-1 to TRBJ2-4, with 7 bases matching TRBD1. The V and J ends lost 4 bases and 6 bases, in that order; junction bases with no gene match: 10. Germline V gives CDR1 SGHRS, CDR2 YFSETQ. The CDR3 is made up of 15 amino acids. CDR3 DNA sequence: TGCGCCAGCAGCGCGTTCGGACAGGTTACAAACATTCAGTACTTC. It encodes CASSAFGQVTNIQYF.

The rearrangement joins TRBV20-1 to TRBJ1-2; no clear D gene. The germline V gene encodes CDR1 DFQATT and CDR2 SNEGSKA (reference sequence). V shed 3 bases and J shed 2 bases, with 7 bases lying between them. The CDR3 runs 12 residues. DNA for the CDR3: TGCAGTGCTAGGCTGGAGAACTATGGCTACACCTTC. Its translation is CSARLENYGYTF.

This clonotype was counted only a few times. The V gene is TRBV7-9, the J gene TRBJ1-2, with no clear D. This CDR3 comprises 14 residues. Germline assignment: CDR1 SEHNR and CDR2 FQNEAQ (reference sequence). Trimming pared 0 bases from V and 7 bases from J, leaving 12 bases between. CDR3 sequence: CASSLAGPSGGYTF. The CDR3 nucleotides read TGTGCCAGCAGCTTAGCTGGCCCCTCGGGTGGCTACACCTTC.

This clonotype has only a few counts. CDR3 region: CASSQGPSGLAGHTGELFF. The CDR3 region has the DNA TGTGCCAGCAGCCAAGGGCCGTCGGGACTAGCGGGACACACCGGGGAGCTGTTTTTT. The chain is built from TRBV4-2 and TRBJ2-2; 13 nucleotides match TRBD2. J was trimmed by 3 bases and V by 1 base; bases with no gene match: 8. Germline CDR1 reads LGHNA; CDR2 reads YNFKEQ. The CDR3 contains 19 residues.

This clonotype was seen ten or more times. The chain links TRBV29-1 to TRBJ2-1, with 7 nucleotides matching TRBD1. The germline CDR1 and CDR2 sequences are SQVTM and ANQGSEA. After removal of 6 bases from V and 7 bases from J, the junction contained 9 bases not matched to a gene. This CDR3 has 13 amino acids. DNA of the CDR3: TGCAGCGTGGACAGGCCGTTGTGGAATGAGCAGTTCTTC. Translated, it gives CSVDRPLWNEQFF.

The V call is TRBV29-1, the J call TRBJ2-3, with D possibly being TRBD1 (6 bases). V was pared by 4 bases and J by 5 bases, with 13 bases between. The CDR3 runs to 13 residues. From germline, CDR1 is SQVTM and CDR2 ANQGSEA. The CDR3 region has the DNA TGCAGCGTTGGACTGGGGGCGGGAGATACGCAGTATTTT. Amino acids: CSVGLGAGDTQYF.

The rearrangement links TRBV18 to TRBJ2-7, with 7 bases identical to TRBD2. V lost 3 bases and J lost 2; bases outside the gene matches: 4. The CDR3 totals 14 residues. The germline V gene has CDR1 KGHSH and CDR2 LQKENI. The CDR3 DNA follows: TGTGCCAGCTCACCCGCTAGCGGAGCCTACGAGCAGTACTTC. Protein product: CASSPASGAYEQYF.